This TCR beta chain was recovered during a study of shared clonotypes between healthy human individuals. The V gene end was trimmed by 5 bases and the J gene end by 7 bases; junction bases not matched to a gene: 13. Germline lookup yields CDR1 SGHTA and CDR2 FQGNSA. This CDR3 comprises 15 residues. The repertoire was sequenced with immunoSEQ multiplex PCR; TCRdb's copy has only in-frame clones and lacks some. Here the sample spans 2 million to 3 million clones, 80% to 95% being singletons. The sequence was obtained from a young man in good health. Some clones in this sample may be carry-over from other donors' samples. The sequencing input was naive CD4+ T cells from PBMCs. Subset noted: CD45RA+ positively selected. This chain uses TRBV7-2 with TRBJ1-2, with 7 positions matching TRBD1. The CDR3 nucleotides read TGTGCCAGCAGCCCTCGCCCGGGACAGTTTGTTGGCTACACCTTC. Amino acid sequence: CASSPRPGQFVGYTF.